This entry lists 18 T cell receptor beta chains sequenced from one sample in a study of neurological immune-mediated disorders. A single record per CDR3 protein comes from TCRdb applying MiXCR to the 5' RACE reads. The data contain around 46,000 distinct CDR3 sequences, 4% to 5.5% of them singletons. Sequencing input: PBMCs. Source of these receptors: a woman aged 60-75 years with multiple sclerosis.

Ten or more counts support this clonotype. The chain combines TRBV20-1 with TRBJ1-1; D is unclear. Between the trimmed V and J ends, which lost 5 bases and 6 bases, there was a span of 13 bases. The CDR3 runs to 12 residues. The germline V gene encodes CDR1 DFQATT and CDR2 SNEGSKA (reference sequence). The CDR3 DNA reads TGCAGTGCTCGCTCCACGGCGGCTGAAGCTTTCTTT. This codes for CSARSTAAEAFF.

The CDR3 DNA sequence: TGTGCCAGCAGTTACTCCGGGGGATATCAGCCCCAGCATTTT. Its translation is CASSYSGGYQPQHF. The gene calls are TRBV6-2 or TRBV6-3 and TRBJ1-5; D possibly corresponds to TRBD1 (5 bases). The V end lost 0 bases, the J end lost 5 bases, and 8 bases lay between the germline ends. The CDR3 runs 14 residues. CDR1 MNHEY and CDR2 SVGEGT come from the germline V gene.

This clonotype was observed many times. The chain combines TRBV5-1 with TRBJ2-1; D remains unclear. The ends were cut back, 6 bases at V and 0 bases at J, with 10 bases in the middle. This CDR3 is built from 14 residues. CDR1 SGHRS and CDR2 YFSETQ come from the germline V gene. CDR3 in amino acids: CASKVRSSYNEQFF. CDR3 DNA sequence: TGCGCCAGCAAGGTGCGGAGCTCCTACAATGAGCAGTTCTTC.

In its sample, this clonotype was seen a few times. A read error may account for a junction end that differs from germline. The chain links TRBV28 to TRBJ1-6; D not certain. The CDR3 spans 13 residues. Germline V gives CDR1 MDHEN, CDR2 SYDVKM. CDR3 DNA: TGTGCCAGCAGTTTAGACGCGGGTTCACCCCTCAACTTT. As protein: CASSLDAGSPLNF.

This clonotype was counted many times. This chain joins TRBV4-3 and TRBJ1-6, with D possibly being TRBD1 (5 bases). Germline V gene lookup returns CDR1 LGHNA and CDR2 YSLEER. Trimming left V 1 base short and J 8 bases short, with 12 bases between. This CDR3 is 15 amino acids long. The CDR3 here is CASSQGRGYYSPLHF. Here the CDR3 DNA reads TGCGCCAGCAGCCAAGGCCGGGGGTATTATTCACCCCTCCACTTT.

The rearrangement joins TRBV3-1 to TRBJ2-4; D ambiguous. V dropped 1 base and J dropped 0 bases, with 1 base sitting between them. Germline loops: CDR1 LGHDT, CDR2 YNNKEL (reference sequence). The CDR3 has 13 amino acids. The CDR3 region has the DNA TGTGCCAGCAGCCAAGCAGCCAAAAACATTCAGTACTTC. This translates into CASSQAAKNIQYF.

The chain recombines TRBV7-3 with TRBJ2-3; no clear D gene. V was trimmed by 2 bases and J by 4 bases, leaving 7 bases between them. The CDR3 sequence is 13 residues long. CDR1 SGHTA and CDR2 FQGTGA come from the germline V gene. The CDR3 loop is CASSLLRPDTQYF. CDR3 nucleotides: TGTGCCAGCAGCTTACTGCGCCCAGATACGCAGTATTTT.

This clonotype was found many times. The gene calls are TRBV7-9 and TRBJ1-3; D is uncertain. The V gene lost 6 bases and the J gene lost 2 bases, with 8 bases spanning the gap. The V gene's germline CDR1 is SEHNR and CDR2 FQNEAQ (reference sequence). This CDR3 region has 13 residues. The CDR3 DNA sequence: TGTGCCAGCAGTTCAGATGCTGGAAACACCATATATTTT. This encodes CASSSDAGNTIYF. Variable domain in full (rest from reference TRBV7-9 and TRBJ1-3): DTGVSQNPRHKITKRGQNVTFRCDPISEHNRLYWYRQTLGQGPEFLTYFQNEAQLEKSRLLSDRFSAERPKGSFSTLEIQRTEQGDSAMYLCASSSDAGNTIYFGEGSWLTVV.

The chain has TRBV29-1 and TRBJ2-5; D tentatively reads TRBD1 or TRBD2 (5 bases each). This CDR3 has 13 amino acids. V was pared by 8 bases and J by 2 bases, with 15 bases between. CDR1 is SQVTM, CDR2 ANQGSEA, per germline. As DNA, the CDR3 is TGCAGCTACCGGGACGGGATACAAGAGACCCAGTACTTC. Encoded protein: CSYRDGIQETQYF.

There are many counts of this clonotype. The chain employs TRBV29-1 and TRBJ2-1; no clear D gene. The CDR3 extends over 12 amino acids. V lost 2 bases, J lost 5 bases, and 7 bases lay in between. Germline V gene data show CDR1 as SQVTM and CDR2 as ANQGSEA. Here the CDR3 reads CSVEQFNNEQFF. CDR3 coding DNA: TGCAGCGTTGAACAGTTCAACAATGAGCAGTTCTTC.

This clonotype occurred a few times. The chain carries TRBV7-3 and TRBJ2-3; tentatively, D is TRBD1 (6 bases). Germline assignment: CDR1 SGHTA and CDR2 FQGTGA. This CDR3 is 14 amino acids long. The V end lost 6 bases, the J end lost 3 bases, and 13 bases lay between the germline ends. The chain's CDR3 is CASRQQGGTDTQYF. For the CDR3, the DNA is TGTGCCAGCAGACAACAGGGTGGTACAGATACGCAGTATTTT.

This clonotype was detected many times. The rearrangement joins TRBV10-3 to TRBJ2-2, with 8 bases fitting TRBD1. The CDR3 totals 13 residues. Germline lookup yields CDR1 ENHRY and CDR2 SYGVKD. The V gene end was trimmed by 10 bases and the J gene end by 3 bases; junction bases not matched to a gene: 4. CDR3 sequence reads: CATEQGDTGELFF. The CDR3 DNA is TGTGCCACCGAACAGGGGGACACCGGGGAGCTGTTTTTT.

The chain joins TRBV7-2 to TRBJ2-1; 8 bases align to TRBD2. V trimming: 2 bases; J trimming: 3 bases; junction bases outside the gene matches: 6. Germline values: CDR1 SGHTA, CDR2 FQGNSA. The CDR3 sequence is 16 residues long. CDR3 sequence: CASSLQAAGGYNEQFF. As DNA, the CDR3 is TGTGCCAGCAGCTTACAAGCTGCGGGGGGCTACAATGAGCAGTTCTTC.

This clonotype was detected ten times or more. The chain joins TRBV9 to TRBJ2-4; no clear D. Germline V gives CDR1 SGDLS, CDR2 YYNGEE. V was cut by 2 bases and J by 1 base, with 13 bases left in between. CDR3 length: 16 residues. Here the CDR3 reads CASSVYPGRAKNIQYF. The CDR3 bases are TGTGCCAGCAGCGTCTACCCGGGCAGGGCCAAAAACATTCAGTACTTC.

This clonotype was detected a few times. This chain links TRBV3-1 with TRBJ2-7; no reliable D call. Germline lookup yields CDR1 LGHDT and CDR2 YNNKEL (reference sequence). V shed 1 base and J shed 6 bases, with 13 bases lying between them. CDR3 size: 14 residues. The CDR3 spells CASSQVGSAREQYF. The DNA of the CDR3 is TGTGCCAGCAGCCAAGTGGGTTCAGCACGCGAGCAGTACTTC.

This clonotype was detected ten times or more. The rearrangement uses TRBV20-1 and TRBJ2-5; 7 positions match TRBD2. Germline values: CDR1 DFQATT, CDR2 SNEGSKA (reference sequence). The CDR3 has 11 residues. After removal of 7 bases from V and 4 bases from J, the junction contained 3 bases not matched to a gene. DNA for the CDR3: TGCAGTGTGAGGGAGGGAGAGACCCAGTACTTC. Its translation is CSVREGETQYF.

This clonotype was recorded many times. CDR3 residues: CASSLGGDADTQYF. The CDR3 nucleotides read TGCGCCAGCAGCTTGGGAGGGGATGCAGATACGCAGTATTTT. This chain links TRBV5-1 with TRBJ2-3, with D tentatively TRBD1 or TRBD2 (5 bases each). V was cut by 0 bases and J by 4 bases, with 9 bases left in between. CDR1 is SGHRS, CDR2 YFSETQ, per germline. The CDR3 sequence is 14 residues long.

V and J are TRBV3-1 and TRBJ1-1, with TRBD1 as a possible D gene (6 bases). The CDR3 spans 14 residues. Germline V lookup: CDR1 LGHDT, CDR2 YNNKEL (reference sequence). V was pared by 0 bases and J by 4 bases, with 9 bases between. The CDR3 reads CASSQDLGGTEAFF. The CDR3, as DNA: TGTGCCAGCAGCCAAGATTTAGGGGGCACTGAAGCTTTCTTT.